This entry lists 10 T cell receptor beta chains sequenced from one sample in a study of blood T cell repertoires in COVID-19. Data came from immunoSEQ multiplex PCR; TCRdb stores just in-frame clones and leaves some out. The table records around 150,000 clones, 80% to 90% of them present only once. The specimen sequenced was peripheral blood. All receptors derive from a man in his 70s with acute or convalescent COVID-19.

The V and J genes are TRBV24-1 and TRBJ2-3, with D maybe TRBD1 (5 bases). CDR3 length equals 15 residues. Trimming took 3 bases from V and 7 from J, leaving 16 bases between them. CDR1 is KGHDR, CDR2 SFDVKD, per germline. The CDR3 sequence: CATSDQTDWGNTQYF. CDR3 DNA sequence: TGTGCCACCAGTGATCAGACAGACTGGGGAAATACGCAGTATTTT.

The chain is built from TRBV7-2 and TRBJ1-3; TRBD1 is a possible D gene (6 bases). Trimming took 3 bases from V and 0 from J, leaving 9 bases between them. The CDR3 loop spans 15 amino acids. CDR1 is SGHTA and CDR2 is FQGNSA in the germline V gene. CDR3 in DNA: TGTGCCAGCAGCTTGGACAGCCACTCTGGAAACACCATATATTTT. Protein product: CASSLDSHSGNTIYF.

The chain's CDR3 is CALRGSGTYNEQFF. CDR3 bases: TGTGCCCTCAGGGGCAGTGGGACCTACAATGAGCAGTTCTTC. The chain has TRBV28 and TRBJ2-1; TRBD1 is a possible D gene (6 bases). The CDR3 runs 14 residues. V shed 11 bases and J shed 2 bases, with 16 bases lying between them. In germline, CDR1 is MDHEN, CDR2 SYDVKM.

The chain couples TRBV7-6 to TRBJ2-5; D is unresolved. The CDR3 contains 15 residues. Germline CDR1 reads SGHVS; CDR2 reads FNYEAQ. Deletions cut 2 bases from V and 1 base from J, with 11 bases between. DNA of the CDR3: TGTGCCAGCAGCTTATCTAGAAGTCCCCAAGAGACCCAGTACTTC. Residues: CASSLSRSPQETQYF.

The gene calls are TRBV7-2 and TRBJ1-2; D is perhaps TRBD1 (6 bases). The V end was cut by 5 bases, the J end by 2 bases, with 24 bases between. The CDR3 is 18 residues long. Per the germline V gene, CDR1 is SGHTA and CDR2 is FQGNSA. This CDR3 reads CASSRYDRRLGGNYGYTF. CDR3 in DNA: TGTGCCAGCAGCCGCTACGACAGGCGCCTGGGCGGGAACTATGGCTACACCTTC.

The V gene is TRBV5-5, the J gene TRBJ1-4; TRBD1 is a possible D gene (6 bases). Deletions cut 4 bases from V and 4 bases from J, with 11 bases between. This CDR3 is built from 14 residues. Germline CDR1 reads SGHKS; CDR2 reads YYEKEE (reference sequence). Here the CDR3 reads CASSRDRINEKLFF. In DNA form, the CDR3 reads TGTGCCAGCAGCCGTGACAGGATTAATGAAAAACTGTTTTTT.

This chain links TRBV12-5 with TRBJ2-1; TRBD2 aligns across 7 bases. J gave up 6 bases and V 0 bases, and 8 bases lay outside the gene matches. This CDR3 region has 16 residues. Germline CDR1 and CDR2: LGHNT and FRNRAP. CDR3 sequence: CASGLVHGLAANEQFF. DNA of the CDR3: TGTGCTAGTGGTTTGGTACATGGCCTAGCGGCCAATGAGCAGTTCTTC.

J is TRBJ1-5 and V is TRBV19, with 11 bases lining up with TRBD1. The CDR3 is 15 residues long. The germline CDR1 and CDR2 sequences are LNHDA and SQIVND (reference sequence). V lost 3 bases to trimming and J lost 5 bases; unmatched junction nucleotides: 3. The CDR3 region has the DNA TGTGCCAGTAGTATGGGGACAGGGGGTGATCAGCCCCAGCATTTT. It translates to CASSMGTGGDQPQHF.

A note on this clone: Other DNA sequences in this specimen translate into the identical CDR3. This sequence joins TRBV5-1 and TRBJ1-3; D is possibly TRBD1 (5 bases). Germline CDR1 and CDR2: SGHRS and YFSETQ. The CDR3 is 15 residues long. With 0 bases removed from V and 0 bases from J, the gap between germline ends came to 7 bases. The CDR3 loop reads CASSLEGASGNTIYF. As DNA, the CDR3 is TGCGCCAGCAGCTTGGAAGGGGCCTCTGGAAACACCATATATTTT.

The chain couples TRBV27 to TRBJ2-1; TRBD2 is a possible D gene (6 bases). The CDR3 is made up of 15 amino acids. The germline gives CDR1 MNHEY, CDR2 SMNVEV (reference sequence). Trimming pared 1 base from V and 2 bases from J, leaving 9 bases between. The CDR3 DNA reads TGTGCCAGCAGTTTATTTGCGGGAACCTACAATGAGCAGTTCTTC. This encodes CASSLFAGTYNEQFF.